Listed below are T cell receptor beta chains from one sample, sequenced in a study of shared clonotypes between healthy human individuals. Sequenced by immunoSEQ multiplex PCR; TCRdb stores in-frame clones only, minus some. The sample includes hundreds of thousands of clones, 97% of them seen just once. Sequences were obtained from naive CD4+ T cells sorted from blood. These TCRs come from a woman in her 30s in good health. The CDR3 runs from the conserved cysteine through the conserved F or W. The D gene is left open where the match is weak. Not every row has a clone size; where given, it reads once, few, many or a size class.

V gene,D gene,J gene,clone size,CDR3 protein,CDR3 DNA
TRBV28,.,TRBJ1-2,.,CASSDSYGYTF,TGTGCCAGCAGTGACAGCTATGGCTACACCTTC
TRBV6-5,.,TRBJ2-7,.,CASSYSTSGNEQYF,TGTGCCAGCAGTTACTCAACCTCCGGGAACGAGCAGTACTTC
TRBV5-1,TRBD1,TRBJ2-7,.,CASSPPTGTGPSEQYF,TGCGCCAGCAGCCCTCCAACCGGGACAGGACCCTCCGAGCAGTACTTC
TRBV7-3,.,TRBJ2-7,.,CASSPDRLYEQYF,TGTGCCAGCAGCCCGGACAGACTCTACGAGCAGTACTTC
TRBV28,.,TRBJ1-1,once,CASSSSLNTEAFF,TGTGCCAGCAGTTCAAGCCTGAACACTGAAGCTTTCTTT
TRBV5-4,.,TRBJ2-7,once,CASSPKPGTSYEQYF,TGTGCCAGCAGCCCCAAACCCGGGACCTCCTACGAGCAGTACTTC
TRBV7-3,.,TRBJ1-6,.,CASSLGQGSPLHF,TGTGCCAGCAGCTTAGGGCAGGGTTCACCCCTCCACTTT
TRBV28,.,TRBJ2-7,once,CASRSTEYEQYF,TGTGCCAGCAGGTCCACAGAGTACGAGCAGTACTTC
TRBV5-6,TRBD1,TRBJ2-7,.,CASSRQGASYEQYF,TGTGCCAGCAGCCGGCAGGGGGCTTCCTACGAGCAGTACTTC
TRBV2,.,TRBJ2-4,once,CASSARGTKNIQYF,TGTGCCAGCAGTGCTCGGGGGACCAAAAACATTCAGTACTTC
TRBV11-3,TRBD2,TRBJ2-2,once,CASSLGELAGATGELFF,TGTGCCAGCAGCTTAGGTGAACTAGCGGGAGCCACCGGGGAGCTGTTTTTT
TRBV9,.,TRBJ1-1,once,CASSPKQANTEAFF,TGTGCCAGCAGCCCAAAACAGGCGAACACTGAAGCTTTCTTT
TRBV27,.,TRBJ1-4,.,CASSFNWQGYEKLFF,TGTGCCAGCAGTTTCAATTGGCAGGGATATGAAAAACTGTTTTTT
TRBV7-2,TRBD2,TRBJ2-7,.,CASSLGIAGVYEQYF,TGTGCCAGCAGCCTCGGGATAGCGGGAGTTTACGAGCAGTACTTC
TRBV6-5,.,TRBJ2-6,.,CASSYSWVTGANVLTF,TGTGCCAGCAGTTACTCGTGGGTAACTGGGGCCAACGTCCTGACTTTC
TRBV11-2,TRBD1,TRBJ1-2,.,CASSTPRRTGVWDYGYTF,TGTGCCAGCAGCACCCCCCGAAGGACAGGGGTTTGGGACTATGGCTACACCTTC
TRBV7-8,.,TRBJ1-4,.,CASSTNRATKGKLFF,TGTGCCAGCAGCACAAACAGGGCAACTAAGGGAAAACTGTTTTTT
TRBV7-8,.,TRBJ1-3,.,CASSPPLGQSGGNTIYF,TGTGCCAGCAGCCCCCCCCTCGGCCAATCGGGGGGAAACACCATATATTTT
TRBV5-5,.,TRBJ1-1,.,CASSQIDRDEAFF,TGTGCCAGCAGCCAAATCGACAGAGATGAAGCTTTCTTT
TRBV5-1,TRBD2,TRBJ2-5,.,CASSLAGSGSMETQYF,TGCGCCAGCAGCTTGGCGGGTAGCGGGAGTATGGAGACCCAGTACTTC
TRBV7-9,TRBD1,TRBJ2-7,.,CASSFRDRGSPQKRYEQYF,TGTGCCAGCAGCTTTAGGGACAGGGGGTCACCACAGAAAAGATACGAGCAGTACTTC
TRBV5-1,TRBD1,TRBJ1-2,.,CASRSGGTGPYGYTF,TGCGCCAGCAGATCCGGAGGGACAGGGCCCTATGGCTACACCTTC
TRBV6-4,TRBD2,TRBJ2-1,once,CASRKVAGSYEQFF,TGTGCCAGCAGGAAGGTAGCGGGATCCTATGAGCAGTTCTTC
TRBV6-5,.,TRBJ1-1,.,CASRVNTEAFF,TGTGCCAGTAGGGTGAACACTGAAGCTTTCTTT
TRBV28,.,TRBJ1-5,.,CASSRSDPPVQPQHF,TGTGCCAGCAGCCGAAGCGACCCACCCGTTCAGCCCCAGCATTTT
TRBV10-3,.,TRBJ1-3,.,CAISPGQLAGNTIYF,TGTGCCATCAGCCCAGGACAACTTGCTGGAAACACCATATATTTT
TRBV28,.,TRBJ1-2,.,CASTGQWGYGYTF,TGTGCCAGCACGGGGCAGTGGGGCTATGGCTACACCTTC
TRBV7-6,.,TRBJ1-2,.,CASSNDSIYGYTF,TGTGCCAGCAGTAATGACAGCATCTATGGCTACACCTTC
TRBV14,.,TRBJ2-5,.,CASSQVQETQYF,TGTGCCAGCAGCCAAGTCCAAGAGACCCAGTACTTC
TRBV9,.,TRBJ1-2,.,CASSVLAGGGPNYGYTF,TGTGCCAGCAGCGTATTGGCGGGCGGCGGACCTAACTATGGCTACACCTTC
TRBV5-1,.,TRBJ2-7,.,CASSLVGGSPYEQYF,TGCGCCAGCAGCTTGGTAGGGGGGAGTCCCTACGAGCAGTACTTC
TRBV19,.,TRBJ2-1,.,CASSIIGGNEQFF,TGTGCCAGTAGTATAATAGGGGGCAATGAGCAGTTCTTC
TRBV28,.,TRBJ1-5,.,CASSPLLGSNQPQHF,TGTGCCAGCAGCCCCCTATTAGGTAGCAATCAGCCCCAGCATTTT
TRBV10-1,.,TRBJ1-5,.,CASSEDIYQPQHF,TGCGCCAGCAGTGAGGACATTTATCAGCCCCAGCATTTT
TRBV5-1,TRBD1,TRBJ1-2,.,CASSLFQGADGYTF,TGCGCCAGCAGCTTATTCCAGGGGGCTGATGGCTACACCTTC
TRBV12-1,.,TRBJ1-2,.,CASSSGGIAYTF,TGTGCCAGCAGCTCGGGTGGAATTGCCTACACCTTC
TRBV7-9,.,TRBJ2-6,.,CASSFSGANVLTF,TGTGCCAGCAGCTTCTCTGGGGCCAACGTCCTGACTTTC
TRBV27,.,TRBJ2-7,.,CASSSIQGTEQYF,TGTGCCAGCAGTTCCATACAGGGTACCGAGCAGTACTTC
TRBV7-8,.,TRBJ2-2,.,CASSFLFQQVTGELFF,TGTGCCAGCAGCTTCTTATTCCAACAAGTCACCGGGGAGCTGTTTTTT
TRBV11-2,.,TRBJ1-1,.,CASSPGTGNTEAFF,TGTGCCAGCAGCCCCGGGACGGGGAACACTGAAGCTTTCTTT
TRBV15,TRBD1,TRBJ2-2,.,CATSLRQGATGELFF,TGTGCCACCAGCTTACGACAGGGGGCGACCGGGGAGCTGTTTTTT
TRBV9,.,TRBJ2-2,once,CASSDWAGLTGELFF,TGTGCCAGCAGCGATTGGGCGGGGCTCACCGGGGAGCTGTTTTTT
TRBV28,TRBD1,TRBJ2-7,once,CASSDTGATDEQYF,TGTGCCAGCAGCGATACAGGGGCCACGGACGAGCAGTACTTC
TRBV7-8,.,TRBJ1-5,.,CASRPTLDSYQPQHF,TGTGCCAGCAGGCCCACCCTTGACAGTTATCAGCCCCAGCATTTT
TRBV6-4,.,TRBJ1-5,.,CASSQDYSNQPQHF,TGTGCCAGCAGCCAGGATTATAGCAATCAGCCCCAGCATTTT
TRBV5-1,.,TRBJ2-5,.,CASSLPSQETQYF,TGCGCCAGCAGCTTGCCCAGCCAAGAGACCCAGTACTTC
TRBV18,.,TRBJ1-3,.,CASSPEPSGNTIYF,TGTGCCAGCTCACCAGAACCCTCTGGAAACACCATATATTTT
TRBV4-1,.,TRBJ2-7,.,CASSQGRSRDGEQYF,TGCGCCAGCAGCCAAGGTCGTAGCCGGGATGGCGAGCAGTACTTC
TRBV5-1,.,TRBJ2-7,once,CASSLGGPNEQYF,TGCGCCAGCAGCTTGGGCGGGCCGAACGAGCAGTACTTC
TRBV6-6,.,TRBJ2-3,few,CASSPRPSDTQYF,TGTGCCAGCAGTCCAAGGCCCTCAGATACGCAGTATTTT
TRBV10-1,.,TRBJ2-3,.,CASSTSSDTQYF,TGCGCCAGCAGTACTAGTTCAGATACGCAGTATTTT
TRBV10-1,.,TRBJ2-5,.,CASSWASGPQYF,TGCGCCAGCAGCTGGGCTTCGGGGCCCCAGTACTTC